These 26 T cell receptor beta chains came from one sample sequenced in a study of blood T cell repertoires in COVID-19. Clones were sequenced by immunoSEQ multiplex PCR, and TCRdb holds only the in-frame ones, with some missing. The sample yields about 100,000 clones, over 75% seen once. Sequences were obtained from peripheral blood. The source is an older woman with acute or convalescent COVID-19.

The chain uses TRBV18 and TRBJ1-6; D is perhaps TRBD1 (6 bases). This CDR3 is 14 amino acids long. Germline V CDR1 and CDR2: KGHSH, LQKENI. V gave up 5 bases and J gave up 7 bases, with 12 bases separating them. The CDR3 nucleotides are TGTGCCAGCTCATATGGACAGAAAAATTCACCCCTCCACTTT. It is translated as CASSYGQKNSPLHF. Full variable domain (outside the CDR3, taken from reference TRBV18 and TRBJ1-6): NAGVMQNPRHLVRRRGQEARLRCSPMKGHSHVYWYRQLPEEGLKFMVYLQKENIIDESGMPKERFSAEFPKEGPSILRIQQVVRGDSAAYFCASSYGQKNSPLHFGNGTRLTVT.

The chain carries TRBV29-1 and TRBJ1-1; D is undetermined. The CDR3 spans 11 residues. Trimming cost V 3 bases and J 4 bases, with 6 bases left between them. The germline V gene has CDR1 SQVTM and CDR2 ANQGSEA. The chain's CDR3 is CSVEGFTEAFF. The DNA for the CDR3 is TGCAGCGTTGAGGGCTTCACTGAAGCTTTCTTT.

The chain uses TRBV14 and TRBJ2-1; 7 positions match TRBD2. Germline values: CDR1 SGHDN, CDR2 FVKESK. This CDR3 contains 18 residues. With 3 bases clipped from V and 5 bases from J, the junction kept 16 bases outside the gene matches. The CDR3 region is CASSQGRDGGRSHNEQFF. CDR3 nucleotide sequence: TGTGCCAGCAGCCAGGGGAGGGACGGCGGGAGATCCCACAATGAGCAGTTCTTC.

The chain carries TRBV6-1 and TRBJ1-6, with 8 bases fitting TRBD1. This CDR3 contains 15 residues. The germline V gene encodes CDR1 MNHNS and CDR2 SASEGT. Losses at the gene ends were 2 bases for V and 7 bases for J; bases not matched to a gene: 4. CDR3 sequence reads: CASSETTGENSPLHF. The CDR3 nucleotides read TGTGCCAGCAGTGAAACGACAGGGGAGAATTCACCCCTCCACTTT.

This clone has a single count. The chain joins TRBV24-1 to TRBJ2-2, with TRBD2 identical over 8 bases. From germline, CDR1 is KGHDR and CDR2 SFDVKD. This CDR3 contains 19 residues. V lost 5 bases, J lost 1 base, and 14 bases stayed unmatched. The CDR3 nucleotides read TGTGCCACCAGTGCCCCGAAGGGTGCGGGAGGATTGAACACCGGGGAGCTGTTTTTT. It codes for CATSAPKGAGGLNTGELFF.

The chain carries TRBV7-8 and TRBJ2-7; 11 bases map to TRBD1. With V trimmed by 0 bases and J by 5 bases, 15 bases remained unmatched. CDR1 is SGHVS, CDR2 FQNEAQ, per germline. This CDR3 is 19 amino acids long. CDR3: CASSLAPLVSDRGRHEQYF. The CDR3 DNA sequence: TGTGCCAGCAGCTTAGCCCCACTGGTTTCGGACAGGGGGCGGCACGAGCAGTACTTC.

This chain uses TRBV6-5 with TRBJ2-5; the D gene is possibly TRBD1 (6 bases). Germline CDR1 reads MNHEY; CDR2 reads SVGAGI. The CDR3 has 13 amino acids. V was pared by 5 bases and J by 2 bases, with 9 bases between. The chain's CDR3 is CASSPGTQETQYF. CDR3 bases: TGTGCCAGCAGTCCCGGGACACAAGAGACCCAGTACTTC.

About this clone: The same CDR3 arises from other DNA sequences in this sample as well. This chain links TRBV27 with TRBJ1-1, with 7 bases lining up with TRBD1. Germline CDR1 is MNHEY and CDR2 is SMNVEV (reference sequence). V shed 0 bases and J 5 bases; nucleotides not matched to a gene: 0. The CDR3 has 13 amino acids. CDR3 in amino acids: CASSLSTGTEAFF. As DNA, the CDR3 is TGTGCCAGCAGTTTATCGACAGGGACTGAAGCTTTCTTT.

V usage is TRBV7-2 and J usage is TRBJ1-1; 8 nucleotides match TRBD1. This CDR3 has 14 residues. V lost 3 bases, J lost 7 bases, and 7 bases stayed unmatched. The V gene's germline CDR1 is SGHTA and CDR2 FQGNSA. This CDR3 reads CASSFPGGRSEAFF. The CDR3 nucleotides are TGTGCCAGCAGCTTTCCAGGGGGCCGGAGTGAAGCTTTCTTT.

This clone occurred a few times. The chain combines TRBV7-2 with TRBJ2-2; 7 bases fit TRBD2. V lost 1 base to trimming and J lost 4 bases; unmatched junction nucleotides: 6. The CDR3 has 16 amino acids. From germline, CDR1 is SGHTA and CDR2 FQGNSA. DNA of the CDR3: TGTGCCAGCAGCTTAGTTCCGGGAGGTACCACCGGGGAGCTGTTTTTT. Residues: CASSLVPGGTTGELFF.

The gene calls are TRBV6-2 or TRBV6-3 and TRBJ1-2; the match to TRBD1 covers 9 bases. The germline V gene encodes CDR1 MNHEY and CDR2 SVGEGT. There are 13 residues in the CDR3. Trimming took 6 bases from V and 8 from J; bases not matched to a gene: 7. CDR3 bases: TGTGCCAGCAGCCTACAGGGGGCCGGAGGCTACACCTTC. Translating it yields CASSLQGAGGYTF.

The chain carries TRBV27 and TRBJ1-1; D ambiguous. The CDR3 loop spans 15 amino acids. Trimming took 5 bases from V and 0 from J, leaving 13 bases between them. Germline-derived CDR1 and CDR2 are MNHEY and SMNVEV (reference sequence). CDR3 amino acids: CASSEAVGMNTEAFF. CDR3 DNA: TGTGCCAGCAGTGAGGCCGTCGGGATGAACACTGAAGCTTTCTTT.

This clone was recorded a few times. This chain links TRBV29-1 with TRBJ1-1; 7 nucleotides agree with TRBD1. The CDR3 consists of 14 residues. Germline loops: CDR1 SQVTM, CDR2 ANQGSEA. Unmatched junction bases numbered 6, after V lost 1 base and J lost 4 bases. The CDR3 sequence: CSVEVRGLSTEAFF. DNA for the CDR3: TGCAGCGTTGAAGTGAGGGGGCTGAGCACTGAAGCTTTCTTT.

The chain is built from TRBV5-1 and TRBJ2-1, with D perhaps matching TRBD2 (7 bases). V was pared by 4 bases and J by 11 bases, with 16 bases between. Germline lookup yields CDR1 SGHRS and CDR2 YFSETQ. The CDR3 extends over 13 amino acids. The chain's CDR3 is CASSHDSGTQQFF. DNA for the CDR3: TGCGCCAGCAGCCATGACAGCGGGACACAGCAGTTCTTC.

This clone turned up a few times. The rearrangement uses TRBV7-8 and TRBJ2-5; 11 positions agree with TRBD1. This CDR3 spans 16 amino acids. Germline values: CDR1 SGHVS, CDR2 FQNEAQ. Trimming took 3 bases from V and 4 from J; bases not matched to a gene: 7. The CDR3 loop is CASSFGTGGSGETQYF. CDR3 DNA sequence: TGTGCCAGCAGCTTTGGGACAGGGGGATCGGGAGAGACCCAGTACTTC. Combining the CDR3 with reference TRBV7-8 and TRBJ2-5 gives the whole variable domain GAGVSQSPRYKVAKRGQDVALRCDPISGHVSLFWYQQALGQGPEFLTYFQNEAQLDKSGLPSDRFFAERPEGSVSTLKIQRTQQEDSAVYLCASSFGTGGSGETQYFGPGTRLLVL.

The gene calls are TRBV10-2 and TRBJ1-2, with D unresolved. The CDR3 covers 13 residues. In germline, CDR1 is WSHSY, CDR2 SAAADI. V shed 3 bases and J shed 4 bases, with 9 bases lying between them. CDR3 in amino acids: CASSDNSRYGYTF. CDR3 DNA sequence: TGCGCCAGCAGTGATAACAGCCGCTATGGCTACACCTTC.

Note on this clone: Other nucleotide sequences in the sample specify the same CDR3. V is TRBV11-2 and J is TRBJ1-5; D gene unclear. Germline lookup yields CDR1 SGHAT and CDR2 FQNNGV. CDR3 length: 13 residues. Between the trimmed V and J ends, which lost 5 bases and 5 bases, there was a span of 10 bases. The CDR3 spells CASSLAIYQPQHF. The CDR3 region has the DNA TGTGCCAGCAGCCTTGCGATTTATCAGCCCCAGCATTTT.

The CDR3 DNA reads as TGTGCCAGCCGGGCCGGGGGAGGCAATCAGCCCCAGCATTTT. This translates into CASRAGGGNQPQHF. V and J are TRBV19 and TRBJ1-5, with D tentatively TRBD1 (5 bases). This CDR3 is built from 14 residues. V dropped 9 bases and J dropped 2 bases, with 14 bases sitting between them. Germline V CDR1 and CDR2: LNHDA, SQIVND (reference sequence).

This clone was recorded once. This chain connects TRBV11-2 to TRBJ2-7; tentatively, D is TRBD2 (6 bases). Germline loops: CDR1 SGHAT, CDR2 FQNNGV. This CDR3 has 13 amino acids. V lost 2 bases to trimming and J lost 6 bases, with 11 bases between them. CDR3 nucleotide sequence: TGTGCCAGCAGCTTAATGGACTACGTCGAGCAGTACGTC. It encodes CASSLMDYVEQYV.

CDR3 nucleotide sequence: TGTGCCAGCAGCTCCTCAGGGACGACTAGCGAGCAGTACTTC. As protein: CASSSSGTTSEQYF. The rearrangement uses TRBV9 and TRBJ2-7; D perhaps matches TRBD2 (6 bases). Between the trimmed V and J ends, which lost 4 bases and 6 bases, there was a span of 17 bases. The CDR3 loop spans 14 amino acids. CDR1 SGDLS and CDR2 YYNGEE come from the germline V gene.

The genes are TRBV5-1 and TRBJ1-1; 7 positions match TRBD1. Germline-derived CDR1 and CDR2 are SGHRS and YFSETQ. The length of the CDR3 is 15 residues. The V gene end was trimmed by 5 bases and the J gene end by 1 base; junction bases not matched to a gene: 8. The CDR3 region has the DNA TGCGCCAGCAGAATGATGGGGGACAGGAACACTGAAGCTTTCTTT. Translating gives CASRMMGDRNTEAFF. The whole variable domain, remainder taken from reference TRBV5-1 and TRBJ1-1, is KAGVTQTPRYLIKTRGQQVTLSCSPISGHRSVSWYQQTPGQGLQFLFEYFSETQRNKGNFPGRFSGRQFSNSRSEMNVSTLELGDSALYLCASRMMGDRNTEAFFGQGTRLTVV.

The chain is built from TRBV5-1 and TRBJ1-4; the D gene is possibly TRBD1 (5 bases). Germline CDR1 and CDR2: SGHRS and YFSETQ. Trimming shortened V by 1 base and J by 2 bases, and 9 bases separated the two germline ends. This CDR3 is built from 15 residues. CDR3 bases: TGCGCCAGCAGCTTGACGGGGGGGACTAATGAAAAACTGTTTTTT. It specifies CASSLTGGTNEKLFF. Full variable domain (outside the CDR3, taken from reference TRBV5-1 and TRBJ1-4): KAGVTQTPRYLIKTRGQQVTLSCSPISGHRSVSWYQQTPGQGLQFLFEYFSETQRNKGNFPGRFSGRQFSNSRSEMNVSTLELGDSALYLCASSLTGGTNEKLFFGSGTQLSVL.

The chain links TRBV9 to TRBJ2-3, with D tentatively TRBD2 (5 bases). V lost 4 bases and J 5 bases, leaving 20 bases between the germline ends. The CDR3 contains 16 residues. The germline gives CDR1 SGDLS, CDR2 YYNGEE. The CDR3 DNA reads as TGTGCCAGCAGCCCGGAGGTGGGGATCGGGGAAGATACGCAGTATTTT. Translation: CASSPEVGIGEDTQYF.

The CDR3 spells CASSTLRGYNEQFF. The DNA for the CDR3 is TGTGCCAGCAGCACCCTAAGAGGATACAATGAGCAGTTCTTC. V and J are TRBV14 and TRBJ2-1; D is unclear. The germline V gene has CDR1 SGHDN and CDR2 FVKESK. The CDR3 is 14 amino acids. V was cut by 5 bases and J by 4 bases, with 12 bases left in between. Complete variable domain (other parts from reference TRBV14 and TRBJ2-1): EAGVTQFPSHSVIEKGQTVTLRCDPISGHDNLYWYRRVMGKEIKFLLHFVKESKQDESGMPNNRFLAERTGGTYSTLKVQPAELEDSGVYFCASSTLRGYNEQFFGPGTRLTVL.

The chain recombines TRBV18 with TRBJ2-1; D perhaps matches TRBD2 (6 bases). This CDR3 comprises 14 residues. V lost 0 bases to trimming and J lost 8 bases, with 11 bases between them. Germline V gene lookup returns CDR1 KGHSH and CDR2 LQKENI. The CDR3 loop reads CASSPPSRDYEQFF. CDR3 DNA sequence: TGTGCCAGCTCACCACCTAGCAGGGACTATGAGCAGTTCTTC.

This chain connects TRBV3-1 (or the pseudogene TRBV3-2) to TRBJ2-1; TRBD2 agrees at 10 bases. The CDR3 runs 13 residues. Germline V lookup: CDR1 LGHDT, CDR2 YNNKEL (reference sequence). V shed 7 bases, J shed 4 bases, and the junction held 1 base outside the gene matches. CDR3 in DNA: TGTGCCAGCACAGCGGGAGGGTACAATGAGCAGTTCTTC. Amino acid sequence: CASTAGGYNEQFF.